These 26 T cell receptor beta chains came from one sample sequenced in a study of T cell responses to AZD1222 COVID-19 vaccine. Only in-frame clones appear in the TCRdb table, and some are missing; sequencing was by immunoSEQ multiplex PCR. Here the sample spans about 220,000 clones, 85% to 95% being singletons. This material consisted of peripheral blood, taken on day 0 of MenACWY control vaccination. These receptors originate from an adult in good health.

This chain joins TRBV5-1 and TRBJ2-1, with 8 bases aligning to TRBD2. V was clipped by 5 bases and J by 1 base; unmatched bases: 8. Germline V gene data show CDR1 as SGHRS and CDR2 as YFSETQ. There are 16 residues in the CDR3. DNA of the CDR3: TGCGCCAGCAGGCAACGGGGGGGTTCATCCTACAATGAGCAGTTCTTC. It encodes CASRQRGGSSYNEQFF.

V gene TRBV19 combines with J gene TRBJ2-2; 7 nucleotides align to TRBD1. From germline, CDR1 is LNHDA and CDR2 SQIVND (reference sequence). V was clipped by 2 bases and J by 6 bases; unmatched bases: 6. CDR3 length: 15 residues. The CDR3 DNA reads as TGTGCCAGTAGTATAACAGGGGCTCGTTCCGGGGAGCTGTTTTTT. It is translated as CASSITGARSGELFF.

The chain combines TRBV11-2 with TRBJ2-3; 8 positions match TRBD2. The length of the CDR3 is 16 residues. J lost 4 bases, V lost 5 bases, and 11 bases had no gene match. Germline CDR1 and CDR2: SGHAT and FQNNGV. The CDR3 DNA sequence: TGTGCCAGCAGCGACGGGGCGGGGGGCCTGGCAGATACGCAGTATTTT. It specifies CASSDGAGGLADTQYF.

This clone was seen a few times. J is TRBJ1-2 and V is TRBV19; no clear D gene. The germline V gene has CDR1 LNHDA and CDR2 SQIVND (reference sequence). The CDR3 has 12 residues. V was clipped by 7 bases and J by 1 base, with 7 bases between them. The chain's CDR3 is CASKDRNYGYTF. The CDR3, as DNA: TGTGCCAGTAAAGACCGTAACTATGGCTACACCTTC.

This sequence joins TRBV6-5 and TRBJ1-4; D is unclear. Germline V gene data show CDR1 as MNHEY and CDR2 as SVGAGI. With 6 bases removed from V and 4 bases from J, the gap between germline ends came to 12 bases. The CDR3 spans 14 residues. This CDR3 is CASRTGDFNEKLFF. The CDR3 coding sequence is TGTGCCAGCAGAACCGGGGATTTTAATGAAAAACTGTTTTTT.

The genes are TRBV5-8 and TRBJ2-3, with TRBD1 identical over 10 bases. CDR1 is SGHTS and CDR2 is YDEGEE in the germline V gene. With V trimmed by 4 bases and J by 4 bases, 6 bases remained unmatched. The CDR3 sequence is 15 residues long. CDR3 protein: CASSGGDRGADTQYF. The DNA of the CDR3 is TGTGCCAGCAGCGGGGGGGACAGGGGCGCAGATACGCAGTATTTT.

CDR3 residues: CASSAQGAGGYTF. DNA of the CDR3: TGTGCCAGCAGTGCACAGGGGGCAGGTGGCTACACCTTC. V is TRBV2 and J is TRBJ1-2; 9 bases are shared with TRBD1. Germline V gene data show CDR1 as SNHLY and CDR2 as FYNNEI. The V segment lost 4 bases and the J segment 7 bases; nucleotides outside the gene matches: 4. The CDR3 length is 13 residues.

Only a few counts were recorded for this clone. CDR3 protein: CASSQSGDNSPLHF. In DNA, the CDR3 is TGCGCCAGCAGTCAATCAGGGGATAATTCACCCCTCCACTTT. V usage is TRBV10-2 and J usage is TRBJ1-6, with D possibly being TRBD1 (6 bases). Trimming left V 5 bases short and J 5 bases short, with 10 bases between. The V gene's germline CDR1 is WSHSY and CDR2 SAAADI. The CDR3 has 14 amino acids.

The chain recombines TRBV6-1 with TRBJ2-3; D remains unclear. Germline V CDR1 and CDR2: MNHNS, SASEGT. V was shortened by 2 bases and J by 2 bases, with 8 bases between the two germline ends. CDR3 length equals 14 residues. The CDR3 DNA is TGTGCCAGCAGTGAAAGTTTGTACACAGATACGCAGTATTTT. Protein product: CASSESLYTDTQYF.

This clone was seen only a few times. CDR3 bases: TGTGCCAGCAGCCCAAGGACAAGGGGGGGCCACTGGAACTATGGCTACACCTTC. Protein: CASSPRTRGGHWNYGYTF. The chain carries TRBV28 and TRBJ1-2; maybe TRBD1 (6 bases). Looked up from germline, CDR1 is MDHEN and CDR2 is SYDVKM. V was cut by 6 bases and J by 2 bases, with 25 bases left in between. CDR3 length: 18 amino acids.

CDR3 sequence (DNA): TGTGCCTGGACCGGACCCTCTTGGCCCCTCCACTTT. It is translated as CAWTGPSWPLHF. This chain uses TRBV30 with TRBJ1-6, with unresolved D. Germline-derived CDR1 and CDR2 are GTSNPN and SVGIG (reference sequence). The CDR3 sequence is 12 residues long. Deletions cut 4 bases from V and 13 bases from J, with 14 bases between.

The rearrangement links TRBV2 to TRBJ1-5; D might be TRBD1 (5 bases). The germline CDR1 and CDR2 sequences are SNHLY and FYNNEI. The CDR3 contains 16 residues. V shed 4 bases and J shed 0 bases, with 13 bases lying between them. CDR3 DNA sequence: TGTGCCAGCAGTGCCGGGGGTCCCTATAGCAATCAGCCCCAGCATTTT. This codes for CASSAGGPYSNQPQHF.

V and J are TRBV7-9 and TRBJ1-6, with 7 bases fitting TRBD1. The CDR3 totals 15 residues. J lost 7 bases, V lost 5 bases, and 8 bases had no gene match. CDR1 SEHNR and CDR2 FQNEAQ come from the germline V gene (reference sequence). The CDR3 DNA reads as TGTGCCAGCAGCCCGGGACAGCGAAACAATTCACCCCTCCACTTT. Its translation: CASSPGQRNNSPLHF.

V is TRBV5-1 and J is TRBJ1-5, with no clear D. Germline assignment: CDR1 SGHRS and CDR2 YFSETQ. The V end was cut by 4 bases, the J end by 1 base, with 12 bases between. The CDR3 is 15 residues long. CDR3 amino acids: CASSPWGGSNQPQHF. DNA of the CDR3: TGCGCCAGCAGCCCGTGGGGAGGAAGCAATCAGCCCCAGCATTTT. The entire variable domain, with the rest obtained from reference TRBV5-1 and TRBJ1-5, is as follows: KAGVTQTPRYLIKTRGQQVTLSCSPISGHRSVSWYQQTPGQGLQFLFEYFSETQRNKGNFPGRFSGRQFSNSRSEMNVSTLELGDSALYLCASSPWGGSNQPQHFGDGTRLSIL.

This chain connects TRBV20-1 to TRBJ2-1, with D tentatively TRBD2 (7 bases). The ends were cut back, 3 bases at V and 15 bases at J, with 15 bases in the middle. CDR3 size: 11 residues. Germline V lookup: CDR1 DFQATT, CDR2 SNEGSKA (reference sequence). This chain's CDR3 is CSASAGASPFF. The CDR3 nucleotides are TGCAGTGCTAGTGCGGGGGCTTCTCCGTTCTTC.

The chain recombines TRBV18 with TRBJ2-1; 12 bases fit TRBD2. J lost 7 bases, V lost 5 bases, and 9 bases had no gene match. Looked up from germline, CDR1 is KGHSH and CDR2 is LQKENI. The CDR3 runs to 16 residues. The CDR3 region is CASSLSSGGAGNEQFF. The CDR3 bases are TGTGCCAGCTCATTGTCTAGCGGGGGGGCTGGAAATGAGCAGTTCTTC.

This clone came up a few times. V is TRBV10-1 and J is TRBJ1-1; D is ambiguous. This CDR3 contains 12 residues. The V gene lost 2 bases and the J gene lost 3 bases, with 4 bases spanning the gap. CDR1 is WNHNN and CDR2 is SYGVQD in the germline V gene (reference sequence). CDR3 residues: CASSEVDTEAFF. Here the CDR3 DNA reads TGCGCCAGCAGTGAGGTAGACACTGAAGCTTTCTTT.

The rearrangement links TRBV7-2 to TRBJ2-1; the match to TRBD1 covers 7 bases. This CDR3 is 13 amino acids long. Germline lookup yields CDR1 SGHTA and CDR2 FQGNSA. J was trimmed by 6 bases and V by 3 bases; bases with no gene match: 2. The DNA of the CDR3 is TGTGCCAGCAGCTTCGGACAGGTCAATGAGCAGTTCTTC. Its translation is CASSFGQVNEQFF.

The rearrangement uses TRBV27 and TRBJ1-2; 8 bases line up with TRBD1. The V gene's germline CDR1 is MNHEY and CDR2 SMNVEV (reference sequence). V dropped 6 bases and J dropped 4; count of bases not matched to a gene: 7. The CDR3 is 14 residues long. This CDR3 is CASRRTGSPYGYTF. The CDR3 bases are TGTGCCAGCAGGAGGACAGGGAGTCCCTATGGCTACACCTTC.

The chain carries TRBV3-1 (or the pseudogene TRBV3-2) and TRBJ1-6; D gene uncertain. Germline CDR1 reads LGHDT; CDR2 reads YNNKEL (reference sequence). The CDR3 has 13 amino acids. With 4 bases removed from V and 7 bases from J, the gap between germline ends came to 8 bases. The CDR3 spells CASSPKINSPLHF. Written as DNA, the CDR3 is TGTGCCAGCAGCCCCAAAATAAATTCACCCCTCCACTTT.

The rearrangement links TRBV2 to TRBJ1-5; D is perhaps TRBD1 (6 bases). This CDR3 has 16 residues. Germline CDR1 SNHLY, CDR2 FYNNEI. Trimming left V 2 bases short and J 4 bases short, with 15 bases between. The CDR3 sequence is CASSELGGVGNQPQHF. CDR3 nucleotides: TGTGCCAGCAGTGAATTGGGGGGCGTAGGAAATCAGCCCCAGCATTTT.

The chain combines TRBV2 with TRBJ1-5; a weak D match, TRBD1 (6 bases). The CDR3 contains 13 residues. Per germline, CDR1 SNHLY and CDR2 FYNNEI. Trimming took off 5 bases at V and 5 bases at J, with 10 bases between the two ends. The CDR3 nucleotides are TGTGCCAGCAGTTCCCAGGGGTATCAGCCCCAGCATTTT. Amino acids: CASSSQGYQPQHF.

This chain links TRBV11-3 with TRBJ2-1; 7 nucleotides match TRBD2. V was clipped by 5 bases and J by 9 bases; unmatched bases: 4. Germline-derived CDR1 and CDR2 are SGHNT and YENEEA. CDR3 length: 12 residues. The CDR3, as DNA: TGTGCCAGCAGCGAAACGGGGGGTGAGCAGTTCTTC. It encodes CASSETGGEQFF.

Note on this clone: At one end the junction does not follow the germline gene, possibly because of a read error. The rearrangement uses TRBV6-1 and TRBJ1-2, with D perhaps TRBD1 (6 bases). The CDR3 has 15 amino acids. Germline CDR1 reads MNHNS; CDR2 reads SASEGT. CDR3 sequence: CASSEGRGPDYGYTF. For the CDR3, the DNA is TGTGCCAGCAGCGAAGGCCGGGGGCCAGACTATGGCTACACCTTC.

V gene TRBV12-3 or TRBV12-4 combines with J gene TRBJ2-3; 7 positions agree with TRBD1. This CDR3 spans 13 amino acids. The trim removed 6 bases at V and 4 bases at J, leaving 4 bases unmatched. CDR3 DNA sequence: TGTGCCAGCAGCCGAGACAGGGCAGATACGCAGTATTTT. Its translation is CASSRDRADTQYF.

J is TRBJ1-1 and V is TRBV3-1 (or the pseudogene TRBV3-2), with D possibly TRBD1 on 6 matching bases. Germline lookup yields CDR1 LGHDT and CDR2 YNNKEL (reference sequence). The V end lost 1 base, the J end lost 1 base, and 7 bases lay between the germline ends. The CDR3 has 14 amino acids. CDR3 amino acids: CASSQVDRNTEAFF. The CDR3 nucleotides are TGTGCCAGCAGCCAAGTGGACAGGAACACTGAAGCTTTCTTT.